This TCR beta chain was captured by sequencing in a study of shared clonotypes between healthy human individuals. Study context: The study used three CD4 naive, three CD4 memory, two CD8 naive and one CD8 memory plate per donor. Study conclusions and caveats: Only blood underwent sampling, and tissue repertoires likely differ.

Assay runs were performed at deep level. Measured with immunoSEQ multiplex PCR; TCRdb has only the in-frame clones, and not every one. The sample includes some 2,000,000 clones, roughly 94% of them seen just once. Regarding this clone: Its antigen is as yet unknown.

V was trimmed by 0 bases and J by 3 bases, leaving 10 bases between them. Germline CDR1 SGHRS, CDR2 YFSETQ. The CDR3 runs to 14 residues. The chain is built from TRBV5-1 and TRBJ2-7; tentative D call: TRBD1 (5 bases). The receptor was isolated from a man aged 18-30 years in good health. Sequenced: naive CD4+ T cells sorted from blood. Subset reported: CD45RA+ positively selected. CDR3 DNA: TGCGCCAGCAGCTTGGGATTACAGGACTACGAGCAGTACTTC. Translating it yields CASSLGLQDYEQYF. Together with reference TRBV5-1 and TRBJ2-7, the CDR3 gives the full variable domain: KAGVTQTPRYLIKTRGQQVTLSCSPISGHRSVSWYQQTPGQGLQFLFEYFSETQRNKGNFPGRFSGRQFSNSRSEMNVSTLELGDSALYLCASSLGLQDYEQYFGPGTRLTVT.